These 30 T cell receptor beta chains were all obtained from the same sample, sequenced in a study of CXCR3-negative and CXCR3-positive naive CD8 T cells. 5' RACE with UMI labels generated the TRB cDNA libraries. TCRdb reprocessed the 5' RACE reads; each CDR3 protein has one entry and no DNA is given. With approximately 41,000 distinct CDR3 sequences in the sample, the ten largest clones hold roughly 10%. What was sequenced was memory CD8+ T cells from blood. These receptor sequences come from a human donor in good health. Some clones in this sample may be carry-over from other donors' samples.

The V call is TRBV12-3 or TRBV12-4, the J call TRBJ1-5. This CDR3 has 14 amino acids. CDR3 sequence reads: CASSLSGRNQPQHF.

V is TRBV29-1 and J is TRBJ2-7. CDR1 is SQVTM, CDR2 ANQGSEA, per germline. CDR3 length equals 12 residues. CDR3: CSVREVLYEQYF.

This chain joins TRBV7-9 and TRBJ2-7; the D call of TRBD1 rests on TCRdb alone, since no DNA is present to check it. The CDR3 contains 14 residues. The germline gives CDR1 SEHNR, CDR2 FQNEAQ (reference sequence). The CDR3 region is CASSTRDAPYEQYF.

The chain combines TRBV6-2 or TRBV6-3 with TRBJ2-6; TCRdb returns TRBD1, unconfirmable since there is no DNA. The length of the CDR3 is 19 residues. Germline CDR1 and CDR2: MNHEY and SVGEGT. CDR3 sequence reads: CASSYESEAGDSGANVLTF.

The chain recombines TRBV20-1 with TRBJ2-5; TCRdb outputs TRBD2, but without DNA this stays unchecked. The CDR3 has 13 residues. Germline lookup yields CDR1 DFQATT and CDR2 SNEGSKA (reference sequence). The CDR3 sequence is CSAPAEGSETQYF.

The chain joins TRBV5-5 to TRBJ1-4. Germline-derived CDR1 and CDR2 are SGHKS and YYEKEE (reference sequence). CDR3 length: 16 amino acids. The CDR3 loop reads CASSLAPFLLLEKLFF.

The CDR3 sequence: CASSSRAGTEGGNTIYF. The chain has TRBV7-2 and TRBJ1-3; TCRdb picks TRBD1, but there is no DNA to check that call. The CDR3 consists of 17 residues. Looked up from germline, CDR1 is SGHTA and CDR2 is FQGNSA.

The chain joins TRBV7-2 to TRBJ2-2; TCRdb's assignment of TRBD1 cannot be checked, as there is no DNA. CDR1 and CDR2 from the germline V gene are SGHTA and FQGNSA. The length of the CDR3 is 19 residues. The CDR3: CASSLKGVTSKVNTGELFF.

The CDR3 region is CASSLRTSGALGTQYF. The chain combines TRBV6-2 or TRBV6-3 with TRBJ2-5; TCRdb picks TRBD2, but there is no DNA to check that call. Germline V gene lookup returns CDR1 MNHEY and CDR2 SVGEGT. The CDR3 has 16 amino acids.

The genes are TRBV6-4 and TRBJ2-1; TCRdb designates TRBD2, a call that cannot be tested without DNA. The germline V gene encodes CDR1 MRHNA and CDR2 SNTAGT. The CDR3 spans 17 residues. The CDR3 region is CASSDSIIAGDHNEQFF.

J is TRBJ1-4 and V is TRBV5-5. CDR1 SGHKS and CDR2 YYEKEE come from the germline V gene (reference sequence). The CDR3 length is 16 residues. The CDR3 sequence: CASSFRQRATNEKLSF.

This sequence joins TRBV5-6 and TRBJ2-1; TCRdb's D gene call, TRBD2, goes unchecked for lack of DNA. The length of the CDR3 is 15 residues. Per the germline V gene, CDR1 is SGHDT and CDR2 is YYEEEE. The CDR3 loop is CASSPGLGGYNEQFF.

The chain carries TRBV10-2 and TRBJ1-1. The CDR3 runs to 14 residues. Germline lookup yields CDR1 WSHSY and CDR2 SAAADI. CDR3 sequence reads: CASSPQAANTEAFF.

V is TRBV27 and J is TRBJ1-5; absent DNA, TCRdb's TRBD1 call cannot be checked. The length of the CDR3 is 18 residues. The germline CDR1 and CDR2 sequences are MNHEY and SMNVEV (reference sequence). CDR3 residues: CASSLRGPVGWGNQPQHF.

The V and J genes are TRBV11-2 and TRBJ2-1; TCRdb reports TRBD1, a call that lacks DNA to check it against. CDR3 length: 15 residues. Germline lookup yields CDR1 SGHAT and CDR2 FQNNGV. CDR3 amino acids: CASSPPGTGVNEQFF.

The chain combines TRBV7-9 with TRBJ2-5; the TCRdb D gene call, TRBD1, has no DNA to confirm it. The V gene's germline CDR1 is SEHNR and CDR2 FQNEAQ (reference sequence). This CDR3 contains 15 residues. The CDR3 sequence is CAQPTLQGHQETQYF. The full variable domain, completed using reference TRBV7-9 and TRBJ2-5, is DTGVSQNPRHKITKRGQNVTFRCDPISEHNRLYWYRQTLGQGPEFLTYFQNEAQLEKSRLLSDRFSAERPKGSFSTLEIQRTEQGDSAMYLCAQPTLQGHQETQYFGPGTRLLVL.

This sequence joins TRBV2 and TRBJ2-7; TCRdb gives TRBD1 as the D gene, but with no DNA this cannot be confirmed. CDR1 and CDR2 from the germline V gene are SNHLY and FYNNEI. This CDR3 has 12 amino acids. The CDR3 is CASSLQGVEQYF.

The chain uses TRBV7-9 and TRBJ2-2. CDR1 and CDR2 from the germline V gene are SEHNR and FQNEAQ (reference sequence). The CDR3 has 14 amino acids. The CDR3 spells CASTSAGNTGELFF. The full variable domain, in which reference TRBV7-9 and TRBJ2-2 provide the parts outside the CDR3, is DTGVSQNPRHKITKRGQNVTFRCDPISEHNRLYWYRQTLGQGPEFLTYFQNEAQLEKSRLLSDRFSAERPKGSFSTLEIQRTEQGDSAMYLCASTSAGNTGELFFGEGSRLTVL.

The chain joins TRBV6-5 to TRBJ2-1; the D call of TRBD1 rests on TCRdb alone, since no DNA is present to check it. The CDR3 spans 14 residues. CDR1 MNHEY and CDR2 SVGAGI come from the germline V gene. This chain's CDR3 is CASRTGTPSDEQFF.

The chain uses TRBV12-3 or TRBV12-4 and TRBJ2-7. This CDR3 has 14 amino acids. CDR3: CASSVSTASYEQYF.

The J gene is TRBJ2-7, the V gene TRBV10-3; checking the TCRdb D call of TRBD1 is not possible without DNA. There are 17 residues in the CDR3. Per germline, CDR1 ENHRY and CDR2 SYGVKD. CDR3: CAISESRGQGFPYEQYF.

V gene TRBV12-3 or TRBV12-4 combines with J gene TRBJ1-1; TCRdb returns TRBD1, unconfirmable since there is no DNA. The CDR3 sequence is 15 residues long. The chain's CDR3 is CASSLGRGRNTEAFF.

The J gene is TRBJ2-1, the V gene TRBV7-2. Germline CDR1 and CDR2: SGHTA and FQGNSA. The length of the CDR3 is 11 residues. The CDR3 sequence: CATDTGYEQFF.

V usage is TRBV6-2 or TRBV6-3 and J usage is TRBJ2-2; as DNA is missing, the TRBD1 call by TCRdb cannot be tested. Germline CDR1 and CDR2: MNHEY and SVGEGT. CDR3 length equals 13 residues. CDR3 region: CASTGHPTGELFF.

CDR3 loop: CASSQDLGDSLLYEQFF. This chain uses TRBV4-1 with TRBJ2-1; as DNA is missing, the TRBD2 call by TCRdb cannot be tested. There are 17 residues in the CDR3. The germline CDR1 and CDR2 sequences are MGHRA and YSYEKL.

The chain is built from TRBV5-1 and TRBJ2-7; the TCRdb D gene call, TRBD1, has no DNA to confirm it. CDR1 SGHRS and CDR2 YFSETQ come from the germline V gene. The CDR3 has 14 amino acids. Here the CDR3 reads CASRATDGRYEQYF.

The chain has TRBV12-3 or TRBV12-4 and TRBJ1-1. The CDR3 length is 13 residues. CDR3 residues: CASRYTRNTEAFF.

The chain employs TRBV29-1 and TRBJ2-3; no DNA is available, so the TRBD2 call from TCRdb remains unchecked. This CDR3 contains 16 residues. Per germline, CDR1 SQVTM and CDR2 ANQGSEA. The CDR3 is CSVHQWGGLYTDTQYF.

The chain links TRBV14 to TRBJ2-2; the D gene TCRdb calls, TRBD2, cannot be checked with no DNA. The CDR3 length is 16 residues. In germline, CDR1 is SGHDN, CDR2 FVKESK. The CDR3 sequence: CASSDTSGGNTGELFF.

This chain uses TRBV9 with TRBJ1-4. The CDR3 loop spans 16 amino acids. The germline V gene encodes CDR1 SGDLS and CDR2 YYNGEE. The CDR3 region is CASSVVGRPSNEKLFF. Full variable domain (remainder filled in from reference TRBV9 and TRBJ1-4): DSGVTQTPKHLITATGQRVTLRCSPRSGDLSVYWYQQSLDQGLQFLIQYYNGEERAKGNILERFSAQQFPDLHSELNLSSLELGDSALYFCASSVVGRPSNEKLFFGSGTQLSVL.